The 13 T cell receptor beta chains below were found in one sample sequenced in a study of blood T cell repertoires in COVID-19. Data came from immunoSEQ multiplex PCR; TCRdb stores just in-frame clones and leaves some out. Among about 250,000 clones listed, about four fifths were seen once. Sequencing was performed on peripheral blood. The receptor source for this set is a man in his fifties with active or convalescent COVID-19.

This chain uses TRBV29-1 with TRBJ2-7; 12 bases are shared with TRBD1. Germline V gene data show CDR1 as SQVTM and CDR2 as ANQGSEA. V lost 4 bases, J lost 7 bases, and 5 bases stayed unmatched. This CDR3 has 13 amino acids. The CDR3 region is CSVGGQGAREQYF. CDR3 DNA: TGCAGCGTTGGGGGACAGGGGGCGAGGGAGCAGTACTTC.

DNA of the CDR3: TGTGCCAGCAGCCCGCAGACTAGCGGGGGCTACGAGCAGTACTTC. Its protein is CASSPQTSGGYEQYF. The chain uses TRBV9 and TRBJ2-7, with 12 bases matching TRBD2. Germline V gene data show CDR1 as SGDLS and CDR2 as YYNGEE. This CDR3 contains 15 residues. The trim removed 4 bases at V and 3 bases at J, leaving 5 bases unmatched.

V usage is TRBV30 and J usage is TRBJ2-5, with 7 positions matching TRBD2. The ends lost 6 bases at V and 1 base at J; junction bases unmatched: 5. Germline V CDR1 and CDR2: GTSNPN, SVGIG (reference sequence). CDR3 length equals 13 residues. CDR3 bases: TGTGCCTGTAATCGGGAGGTCCAAGAGACCCAGTACTTC. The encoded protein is CACNREVQETQYF.

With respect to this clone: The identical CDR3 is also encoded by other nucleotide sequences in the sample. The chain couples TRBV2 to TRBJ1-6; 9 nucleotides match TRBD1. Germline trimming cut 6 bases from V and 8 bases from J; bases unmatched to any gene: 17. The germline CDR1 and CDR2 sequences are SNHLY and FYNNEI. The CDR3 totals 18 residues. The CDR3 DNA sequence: TGTGCCAGCAGATGGGGACAGGGCGAGCTTAAGGCCTATTCACCCCTCCACTTT. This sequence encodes CASRWGQGELKAYSPLHF.

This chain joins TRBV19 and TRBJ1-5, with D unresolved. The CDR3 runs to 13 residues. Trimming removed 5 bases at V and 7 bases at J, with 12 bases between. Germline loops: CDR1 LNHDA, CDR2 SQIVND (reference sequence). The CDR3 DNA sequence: TGTGCCAGTAGTCCCTCTATTTGGCAGCCCCAGCATTTT. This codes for CASSPSIWQPQHF.

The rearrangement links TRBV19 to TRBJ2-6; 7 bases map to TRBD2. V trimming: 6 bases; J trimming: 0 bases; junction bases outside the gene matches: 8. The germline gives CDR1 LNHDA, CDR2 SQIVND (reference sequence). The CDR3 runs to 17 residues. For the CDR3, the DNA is TGTGCCAGTAGCCCCCGCGGGGGTTCCTCTGGGGCCAACGTCCTGACTTTC. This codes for CASSPRGGSSGANVLTF.

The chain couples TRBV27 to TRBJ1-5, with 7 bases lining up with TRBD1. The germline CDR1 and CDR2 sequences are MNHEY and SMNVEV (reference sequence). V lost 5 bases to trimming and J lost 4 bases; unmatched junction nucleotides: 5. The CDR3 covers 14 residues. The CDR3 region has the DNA TGTGCCAGCAGTAAACCAGGGGGAAATCAGCCCCAGCATTTT. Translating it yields CASSKPGGNQPQHF.

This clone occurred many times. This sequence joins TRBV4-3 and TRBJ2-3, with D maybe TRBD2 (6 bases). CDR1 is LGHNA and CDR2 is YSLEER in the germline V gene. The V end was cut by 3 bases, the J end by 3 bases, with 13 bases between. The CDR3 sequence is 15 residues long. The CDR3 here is CASSHQIGGTDTQYF. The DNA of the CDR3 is TGCGCCAGCAGCCACCAAATCGGGGGAACAGATACGCAGTATTTT.

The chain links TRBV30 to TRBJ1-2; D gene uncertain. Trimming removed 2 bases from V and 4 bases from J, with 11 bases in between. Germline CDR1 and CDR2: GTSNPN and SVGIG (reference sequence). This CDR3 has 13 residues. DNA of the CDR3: TGTGCCTGGAGTTCCGGACTCCTCTATGGCTACACCTTC. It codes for CAWSSGLLYGYTF.

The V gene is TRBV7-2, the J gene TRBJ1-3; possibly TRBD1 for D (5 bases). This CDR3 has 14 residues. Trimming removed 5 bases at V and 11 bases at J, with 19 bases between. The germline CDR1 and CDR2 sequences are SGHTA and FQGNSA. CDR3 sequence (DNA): TGTGCCAGCAGCGAACCCCCCTTCGGACAAGCCATATATTTT. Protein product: CASSEPPFGQAIYF.

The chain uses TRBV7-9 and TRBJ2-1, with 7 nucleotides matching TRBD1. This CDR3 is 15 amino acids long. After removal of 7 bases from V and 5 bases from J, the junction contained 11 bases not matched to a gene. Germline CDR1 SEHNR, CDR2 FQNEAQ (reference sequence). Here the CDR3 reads CASIQGTDPNNEQFF. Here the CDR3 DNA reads TGTGCCAGCATCCAGGGGACAGATCCTAACAATGAGCAGTTCTTC.

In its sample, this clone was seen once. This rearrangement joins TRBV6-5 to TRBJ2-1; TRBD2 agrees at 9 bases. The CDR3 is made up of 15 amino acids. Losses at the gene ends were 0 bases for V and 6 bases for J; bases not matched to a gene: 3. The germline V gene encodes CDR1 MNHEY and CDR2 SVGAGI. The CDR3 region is CASSYSGTSRNEQFF. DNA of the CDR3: TGTGCCAGCAGTTACTCCGGGACTAGCCGCAATGAGCAGTTCTTC.

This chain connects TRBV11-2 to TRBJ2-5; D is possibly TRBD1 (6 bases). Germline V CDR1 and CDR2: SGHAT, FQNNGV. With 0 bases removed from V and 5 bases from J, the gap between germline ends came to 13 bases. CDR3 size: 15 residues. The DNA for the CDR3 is TGTGCCAGCAGCTTAGACAGGGGAGCCCAGGAGACCCAGTACTTC. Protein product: CASSLDRGAQETQYF.